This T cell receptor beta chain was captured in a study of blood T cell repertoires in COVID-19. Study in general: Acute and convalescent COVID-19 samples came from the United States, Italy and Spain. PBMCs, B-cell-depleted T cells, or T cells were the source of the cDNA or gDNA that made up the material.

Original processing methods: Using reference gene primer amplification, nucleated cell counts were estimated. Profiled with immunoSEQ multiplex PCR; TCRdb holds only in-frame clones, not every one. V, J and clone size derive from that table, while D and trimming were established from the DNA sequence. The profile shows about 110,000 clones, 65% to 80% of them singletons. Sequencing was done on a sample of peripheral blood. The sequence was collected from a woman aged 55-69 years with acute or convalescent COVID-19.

In DNA, the CDR3 is TGTGCCAGCAGTTACCCCATGGACAGGGTCTACGAGCAGTACTTC. The encoded protein is CASSYPMDRVYEQYF. J is TRBJ2-7 and V is TRBV6-2 or TRBV6-3, with 8 bases identical to TRBD1. The germline gives CDR1 MNHEY, CDR2 SVGEGT. V trimming: 2 bases; J trimming: 3 bases; junction bases outside the gene matches: 6. The CDR3 is made up of 15 amino acids.